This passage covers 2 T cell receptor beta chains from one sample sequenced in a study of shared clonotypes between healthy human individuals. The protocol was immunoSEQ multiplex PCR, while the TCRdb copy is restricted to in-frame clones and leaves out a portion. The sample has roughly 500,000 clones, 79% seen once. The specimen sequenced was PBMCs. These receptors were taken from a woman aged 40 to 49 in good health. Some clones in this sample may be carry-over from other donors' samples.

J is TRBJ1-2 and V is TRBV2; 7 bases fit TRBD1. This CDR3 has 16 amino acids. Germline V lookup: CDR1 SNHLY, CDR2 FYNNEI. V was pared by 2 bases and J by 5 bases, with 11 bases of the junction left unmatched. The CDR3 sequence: CASSESLSGTAYGYTF. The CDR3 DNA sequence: TGTGCCAGCAGTGAATCCCTCTCTGGGACAGCATATGGCTACACCTTC.

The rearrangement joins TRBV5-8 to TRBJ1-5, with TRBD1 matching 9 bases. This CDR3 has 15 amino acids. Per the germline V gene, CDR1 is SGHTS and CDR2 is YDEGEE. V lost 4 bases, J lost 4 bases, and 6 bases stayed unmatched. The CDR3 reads CASSPGTGPNQPQHF. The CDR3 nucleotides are TGTGCCAGCAGCCCTGGGACAGGGCCTAATCAGCCCCAGCATTTT.